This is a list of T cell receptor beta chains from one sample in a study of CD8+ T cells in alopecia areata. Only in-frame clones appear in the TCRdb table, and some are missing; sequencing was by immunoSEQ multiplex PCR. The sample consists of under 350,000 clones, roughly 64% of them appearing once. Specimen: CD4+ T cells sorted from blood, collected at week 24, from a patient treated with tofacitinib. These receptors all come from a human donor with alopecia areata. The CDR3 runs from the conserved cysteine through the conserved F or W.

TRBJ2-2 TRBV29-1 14 CSVVPGLGTGELFF
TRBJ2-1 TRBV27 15 CASSSSGGVGNEQFF
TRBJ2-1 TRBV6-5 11 CASRRGDEQFF
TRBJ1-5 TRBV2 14 CASSEQGGNQPQHF
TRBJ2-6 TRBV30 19 CAWSVLEGRAHSGANVLTF
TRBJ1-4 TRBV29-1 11 CSVVGTYKLFF
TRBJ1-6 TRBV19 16 CASSMALGQGRSPLHF
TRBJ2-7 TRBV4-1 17 CASSQPTTGYRHNEQYF
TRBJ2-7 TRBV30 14 CAWSVGIPSYEQYF
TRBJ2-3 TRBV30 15 CAWSIARLATDTQYF
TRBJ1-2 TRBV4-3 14 CASSQRGQGAGYTF
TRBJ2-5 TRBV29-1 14 CSVGPGHTQETQYF
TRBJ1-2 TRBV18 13 CASSPNLNYGYTF